This section outlines one TCR beta chain sequence together with its context. Its antigen is not identified. The data were taken from a study of T cell responses to AZD1222 COVID-19 vaccine. Findings of the study overall: No day 14 peak samples; only post-peak repertoires were characterized. Seropositivity was recorded at baseline in only a handful of AZD1222 recipients. With dominance at 160-218 and 743-854, vaccine-associated CD4 TCRs spanned spike. It should be noted that donors were predominantly white British and more often female, and clonal diversity was possibly underestimated.

Germline-derived CDR1 and CDR2 are KGHDR and SFDVKD. CDR3 length equals 16 residues. The V end was cut by 3 bases, the J end by 4 bases, with 17 bases between. Only in-frame clones appear in the TCRdb table, and some are missing; sequencing was by immunoSEQ multiplex PCR. Here the sample spans more than 150,000 clones, approximately 92% being singletons. V usage is TRBV24-1 and J usage is TRBJ1-2; no definite D call. This material consisted of peripheral blood, taken on day 0 of AZD1222 vaccination. The receptor comes from an adult in good health. CDR3 nucleotides: TGTGCCACCAGTGATCCCGACGACGGAGCCAGCTATGGCTACACCTTC. This gives the protein CATSDPDDGASYGYTF.